This TCR beta chain comes out of a study of control samples from healthy donors and cancer patients. Sequenced by immunoSEQ multiplex PCR; TCRdb stores in-frame clones only, minus some. The sample yields approximately 70,000 clones, more than 75% seen once. Per germline, CDR1 SGHTA and CDR2 FQGNSA. The V end lost 3 bases, the J end lost 5 bases, and 13 bases lay between the germline ends. This CDR3 is 14 amino acids long. The sequence was obtained from a woman between 50 and 59 years old in good health. This chain joins TRBV7-2 and TRBJ1-1, with a tentative D call TRBD1 (6 bases). The sequencing input was blood. The chain's CDR3 is CASSFRGRRTEAFF. Here the CDR3 DNA reads TGTGCCAGCAGCTTTCGGGGGCGCCGAACTGAAGCTTTCTTT.